Listed here are 27 T cell receptor beta chains from one sample, sequenced in a study of T cells in Graves' hyperthyroidism and ophthalmopathy. Amplified TCR beta CDR3 regions derived from RNA transcripts. The HTBI primer set was used in a first-round RT-PCR of the TCR CDR3. TCRdb itself ran the multiplex PCR reads through MiXCR, one entry per CDR3 protein. The profile shows 500,000 to 600,000 distinct CDR3 sequences, around 46% of them singletons. Sequencing was carried out using peripheral blood or thyroid tissue (not recorded which). The receptors derive from a woman aged 18-29 years with Graves' hyperthyroidism.

This chain joins TRBV12-3 or TRBV12-4 and TRBJ2-7; the D is unclear. Trimming took 8 bases from V and 7 from J, leaving 9 bases between them. The CDR3 extends over 10 amino acids. This chain's CDR3 is CASAYNEQYF. DNA for the CDR3: TGTGCCAGCGCGTACAATGAGCAGTACTTC.

This clonotype appeared once. The rearrangement joins TRBV2 to TRBJ2-5; a possible D gene is TRBD1 (5 bases). Germline V gives CDR1 SNHLY, CDR2 FYNNEI. There are 15 residues in the CDR3. Trimming cost V 3 bases and J 5 bases, with 16 bases left between them. This CDR3 is CASSDRDDTGETQYF. In DNA form, the CDR3 reads TGTGCCAGCAGTGACAGGGATGACACCGGGGAGACCCAGTACTTC.

CDR3 region: CASSVDTGTSGTYEQYF. For the CDR3, the DNA is TGCGCCAGCAGCGTGGACACCGGGACTAGCGGGACCTACGAGCAGTACTTC. The V call is TRBV5-1, the J call TRBJ2-7; TRBD2 aligns across 13 bases. The trim removed 4 bases at V and 2 bases at J, leaving 9 bases unmatched. The CDR3 sequence is 17 residues long. Germline V gene lookup returns CDR1 SGHRS and CDR2 YFSETQ. The variable domain in full, completed from reference TRBV5-1 and TRBJ2-7, reads KAGVTQTPRYLIKTRGQQVTLSCSPISGHRSVSWYQQTPGQGLQFLFEYFSETQRNKGNFPGRFSGRQFSNSRSEMNVSTLELGDSALYLCASSVDTGTSGTYEQYFGPGTRLTVT.

The V call is TRBV6-5, the J call TRBJ2-7, with 10 bases identical to TRBD2. CDR1 and CDR2 (germline): MNHEY, SVGAGI. V lost 5 bases and J lost 3; bases outside the gene matches: 7. The CDR3 totals 15 residues. The CDR3 coding sequence is TGTGCCAGCAGTGTAAGCGGGAGGGGGGGCTACGAGCAGTACTTC. This codes for CASSVSGRGGYEQYF.

In the case of this clonotype: A much bigger clone sits one base away, suggesting this may be a read error. The gene calls are TRBV12-3 or TRBV12-4 and TRBJ2-7; 8 bases match TRBD1. V lost 3 bases to trimming and J lost 9 bases; unmatched junction nucleotides: 10. The CDR3 is made up of 14 amino acids. CDR3 DNA: TGTGCCAGCAGTTTCGGACAGGGTGGTTCGGGGCAGTACTTC. Translating gives CASSFGQGGSGQYF.

A note on this clonotype: A clone one base away is much larger, so this may be a read error. The chain recombines TRBV5-1 with TRBJ2-7; 9 bases map to TRBD1. The CDR3 is 14 amino acids. Germline lookup yields CDR1 SGHRS and CDR2 YFSETQ. CDR3: CASSTGQGAYGQYF. The CDR3 nucleotides read TGCGCCAGCAGCACGGGACAGGGAGCTTACGGGCAGTACTTC.

The V and J genes are TRBV9 and TRBJ2-5, with D tentatively TRBD1 or TRBD2 (5 bases each). The CDR3 sequence is 16 residues long. Germline V gives CDR1 SGDLS, CDR2 YYNGEE. V gave up 0 bases and J gave up 2 bases, with 14 bases separating them. CDR3 nucleotide sequence: TGTGCCAGCAGCGTAGGGTCGGGGCATGCTCAAGAGACCCAGTACTTC. Translating gives CASSVGSGHAQETQYF.

This clonotype was recorded many times. V is TRBV6-5 and J is TRBJ2-7; D unresolved. The CDR3 sequence is 11 residues long. V was trimmed by 2 bases and J by 7 bases, leaving 6 bases between them. The germline gives CDR1 MNHEY, CDR2 SVGAGI. CDR3 bases: TGTGCCAGCAGTTACGGAAGGGAGCAGTACTTC. It yields the protein CASSYGREQYF.

This clonotype appeared a few times. The chain couples TRBV27 to TRBJ1-1, with 9 nucleotides matching TRBD1. Per germline, CDR1 MNHEY and CDR2 SMNVEV (reference sequence). The CDR3 contains 16 residues. J gave up 1 base and V 4 bases, and 7 bases lay outside the gene matches. In DNA, the CDR3 is TGTGCCAGCAGTTCACGGACAGGGGTAGGGAACACTGAAGCTTTCTTT. It translates to CASSSRTGVGNTEAFF.

The sample holds many counts of this clonotype. The chain employs TRBV29-1 and TRBJ1-2; D gene unclear. Trimming shortened V by 2 bases and J by 4 bases, and 8 bases separated the two germline ends. This CDR3 spans 12 amino acids. Germline CDR1 reads SQVTM; CDR2 reads ANQGSEA. Here the CDR3 reads CSVEHGIYGYTF. CDR3 DNA: TGCAGCGTTGAACACGGGATCTATGGCTACACCTTC.

The rearrangement joins TRBV10-3 to TRBJ2-6, with D tentatively TRBD2 (6 bases). This CDR3 is built from 16 residues. Trimming took 0 bases from V and 4 from J, leaving 10 bases between them. The germline CDR1 and CDR2 sequences are ENHRY and SYGVKD. CDR3 in amino acids: CAISESILAGANVLTF. The CDR3 bases are TGTGCCATCAGTGAGTCGATCCTAGCGGGGGCCAACGTCCTGACTTTC.

The chain carries TRBV2 and TRBJ1-5; 7 bases map to TRBD1. The V and J ends lost 6 bases and 4 bases, in that order; junction bases with no gene match: 9. This CDR3 is 15 amino acids long. Per germline, CDR1 SNHLY and CDR2 FYNNEI. The chain's CDR3 is CASSRNRGGNQPQHF. The CDR3 DNA reads as TGTGCCAGCAGCCGGAACAGGGGTGGGAATCAGCCCCAGCATTTT. Filled out from reference TRBV2 and TRBJ1-5, the complete variable domain reads EPEVTQTPSHQVTQMGQEVILRCVPISNHLYFYWYRQILGQKVEFLVSFYNNEISEKSEIFDDQFSVERPDGSNFTLKIRSTKLEDSAMYFCASSRNRGGNQPQHFGDGTRLSIL.

This clonotype was seen only a few times. This chain uses TRBV7-2 with TRBJ2-2; 14 nucleotides match TRBD2. The trim removed 5 bases at V and 5 bases at J, leaving 7 bases unmatched. CDR1 is SGHTA and CDR2 is FQGNSA in the germline V gene. This CDR3 has 17 amino acids. CDR3 amino acids: CASSDGTSGRKTGELFF. CDR3 DNA sequence: TGTGCCAGCAGCGACGGGACTAGCGGGAGAAAAACCGGGGAGCTGTTTTTT.

J is TRBJ2-3 and V is TRBV27; 7 positions match TRBD1. The CDR3 extends over 15 amino acids. V dropped 5 bases and J dropped 5; count of bases not matched to a gene: 10. CDR1 and CDR2 from the germline V gene are MNHEY and SMNVEV (reference sequence). CDR3 loop: CASSDPTGKVDTQYF. The CDR3 DNA is TGTGCCAGCAGTGATCCGACAGGGAAGGTAGATACGCAGTATTTT.

The rearrangement joins TRBV29-1 to TRBJ2-7, with 8 bases lining up with TRBD2. This CDR3 is 10 amino acids long. Trimming cost V 6 bases and J 6 bases; bases outside gene matches: 1. Germline V gene lookup returns CDR1 SQVTM and CDR2 ANQGSEA. In DNA, the CDR3 is TGCAGCGTAGCGGGAGCCGAGCAGTACTTC. Protein sequence: CSVAGAEQYF.

In nucleotides, the CDR3 is TGCAGTGCTAGGGTGGAGGGCAGAGTCCAGTACTTC. Encoded protein: CSARVEGRVQYF. The rearrangement links TRBV20-1 to TRBJ2-5; TRBD2 is a possible D gene (6 bases). Per the germline V gene, CDR1 is DFQATT and CDR2 is SNEGSKA (reference sequence). Trimming took 3 bases from V and 10 from J, leaving 15 bases between them. This CDR3 contains 12 residues.

This clonotype occurred a few times. J is TRBJ2-7 and V is TRBV4-2, with TRBD1 matching 11 bases. V trimming: 4 bases; J trimming: 3 bases; junction bases outside the gene matches: 8. The CDR3 length is 16 residues. The germline gives CDR1 LGHNA, CDR2 YNFKEQ. The DNA of the CDR3 is TGTGCCAGCAGCCCTACCGGGACAGGGGGGCTCTACGAGCAGTACTTC. This codes for CASSPTGTGGLYEQYF.

This clonotype was recorded at least ten times. The chain links TRBV19 to TRBJ2-7; 9 bases are a match to TRBD2. CDR1 LNHDA and CDR2 SQIVND come from the germline V gene (reference sequence). The CDR3 runs to 14 residues. Unmatched junction bases numbered 9, after V lost 6 bases and J lost 6 bases. The CDR3 loop reads CASRFLAGEGEQYF. DNA of the CDR3: TGTGCCAGTAGGTTCTTAGCGGGAGAGGGCGAGCAGTACTTC.

This clonotype was recorded many times. This chain connects TRBV10-3 to TRBJ1-3; D is ambiguous. CDR3 length equals 15 residues. Germline lookup yields CDR1 ENHRY and CDR2 SYGVKD. Trimming removed 4 bases at V and 2 bases at J, with 12 bases between. In nucleotides, the CDR3 is TGTGCCATCAGTGTACCGGGATATACTGGAAACACCATATATTTT. Residues: CAISVPGYTGNTIYF.

This clonotype was recorded many times. The chain is built from TRBV12-3 or TRBV12-4 and TRBJ1-1, with D maybe TRBD1 (6 bases). V shed 6 bases and J shed 3 bases, with 17 bases lying between them. The CDR3 is 15 amino acids. The CDR3: CASSPTGLVDTEAFF. The CDR3 DNA is TGTGCCAGCAGCCCCACAGGGCTGGTAGACACTGAAGCTTTCTTT.

This clonotype occurred many times. The chain carries TRBV7-6 and TRBJ2-2, with TRBD1 matching over 7 bases. Germline CDR1 and CDR2: SGHVS and FNYEAQ. V gave up 5 bases and J gave up 4 bases; unmatched junction bases: 7. The CDR3 has 15 amino acids. The CDR3 here is CASSRTGAGTGELFF. The CDR3 nucleotides read TGTGCCAGCAGCCGTACAGGGGCTGGCACCGGGGAGCTGTTTTTT. Based on the CDR3 plus reference TRBV7-6 and TRBJ2-2, the full variable domain is GAGVSQSPRYKVTKRGQDVALRCDPISGHVSLYWYRQALGQGPEFLTYFNYEAQQDKSGLPNDRFSAERPEGSISTLTIQRTEQRDSAMYRCASSRTGAGTGELFFGEGSRLTVL.

The chain couples TRBV20-1 to TRBJ2-7; 8 bases map to TRBD2. J was trimmed by 7 bases and V by 7 bases; bases with no gene match: 6. The CDR3 sequence is 11 residues long. Looked up from germline, CDR1 is DFQATT and CDR2 is SNEGSKA (reference sequence). The CDR3 bases are TGCAGTGAGGGCGGGGGGATAGAGCAGTACTTC. It translates to CSEGGGIEQYF.

With respect to this clonotype: One end of the junction varies from germline; a read error may be responsible. The chain couples TRBV7-2 to TRBJ2-7, with 11 bases identical to TRBD1. From germline, CDR1 is SGHTA and CDR2 FQGNSA. The length of the CDR3 is 15 residues. Written as DNA, the CDR3 is TGTGCCGGCAGCAAGGGACAGGGGGTTCTCTACGAGCAGTACTTC. Its translation: CAGSKGQGVLYEQYF.

This clonotype was observed at least ten times. The J gene is TRBJ1-4, the V gene TRBV5-1; TRBD1 agrees at 8 bases. The CDR3 runs 13 residues. Germline CDR1 reads SGHRS; CDR2 reads YFSETQ. Trimming cost V 1 base and J 7 bases; bases outside gene matches: 0. CDR3 in amino acids: CASSLTGGEKLFF. CDR3 DNA: TGCGCCAGCAGCTTGACAGGGGGTGAAAAACTGTTTTTT.

The CDR3 region has the DNA TGTGCCAGTAGACCGGGACGGCTAACAGATACGCAGTATTTT. This sequence encodes CASRPGRLTDTQYF. The rearrangement uses TRBV19 and TRBJ2-3; D possibly matches TRBD1 or TRBD2 (5 bases each). The V end was cut by 6 bases, the J end by 3 bases, with 13 bases between. Germline V CDR1 and CDR2: LNHDA, SQIVND (reference sequence). The CDR3 loop spans 14 amino acids.

This chain links TRBV24-1 with TRBJ2-7; a possible D gene is TRBD1 (6 bases). The V and J ends lost 2 bases and 4 bases respectively, with 17 bases between them. Germline V CDR1 and CDR2: KGHDR, SFDVKD. The CDR3 runs to 16 residues. The CDR3 here is CATSDYWGRKGYEQYF. The CDR3 nucleotides read TGTGCCACCAGTGATTACTGGGGGCGGAAAGGTTACGAGCAGTACTTC.

This clonotype was seen repeatedly, ten times or more. The V gene is TRBV24-1, the J gene TRBJ2-5, with 7 bases identical to TRBD2. Germline V gene sequence: CDR1 KGHDR, CDR2 SFDVKD. V dropped 1 base and J dropped 5; count of bases not matched to a gene: 9. The length of the CDR3 is 16 residues. The CDR3 DNA reads TGTGCCACCAGTGATTTCGAGGGGAGGGGCCCCGAGACCCAGTACTTC. Protein product: CATSDFEGRGPETQYF.